Each of the 16 T cell receptor beta chains below was sequenced from the same sample in a study of OX40 agonist ivuxolimab in advanced cancers. Profiling relied on immunoSEQ multiplex PCR, and the TCRdb table lists in-frame clones only, not all of them. The top ten clones hold 7% to 10% of a sample with tens of thousands of clones, roughly 90% of them seen once. The input for sequencing was CD4+ or CD8+ T cells sorted from blood, taken in a trial of the OX40 agonist ivuxolimab. These receptors all stem from an adult with an advanced solid tumor such as melanoma, head and neck, liver or kidney cancer.

This clone appeared once. V and J are TRBV4-1 and TRBJ2-5; TRBD2 aligns across 7 bases. Per germline, CDR1 MGHRA and CDR2 YSYEKL. The V segment lost 4 bases and the J segment 4 bases; nucleotides outside the gene matches: 12. CDR3 length: 16 residues. Here the CDR3 DNA reads TGCGCCAGCAGCCCGAGGAGGGGAGGGTCGGGAGAGACCCAGTACTTC. Amino acid sequence: CASSPRRGGSGETQYF.

The chain joins TRBV5-1 to TRBJ1-3; D remains ambiguous. Germline CDR1 reads SGHRS; CDR2 reads YFSETQ. The CDR3 totals 13 residues. The V gene lost 3 bases and the J gene lost 4 bases, with 8 bases spanning the gap. In DNA form, the CDR3 reads TGCGCCAGCAGCTCAGACGGCGGAAACACCATATATTTT. Its translation: CASSSDGGNTIYF.

The chain has TRBV5-4 and TRBJ2-1; D ambiguous. Germline lookup yields CDR1 SGHNT and CDR2 YYREEE (reference sequence). V lost 10 bases, J lost 5 bases, and 13 bases lay in between. The CDR3 has 12 amino acids. The DNA of the CDR3 is TGTGCCTTCGGAAGTGTCGACAATGAGCAGTTCTTC. Residues: CAFGSVDNEQFF.

The CDR3 is CASSLRGPNEKLFF. CDR3 DNA sequence: TGCGCCAGCAGCCTCAGGGGACCTAATGAAAAACTGTTTTTT. The rearrangement links TRBV4-3 to TRBJ1-4; a weak D match, TRBD1 (6 bases). The CDR3 has 14 residues. V was pared by 4 bases and J by 3 bases, with 9 bases between. Germline assignment: CDR1 LGHNA and CDR2 YSLEER.

V gene TRBV10-3 combines with J gene TRBJ2-1; 8 bases match TRBD2. The CDR3 consists of 14 residues. V was pared by 4 bases and J by 4 bases, with 3 bases of the junction left unmatched. Germline V lookup: CDR1 ENHRY, CDR2 SYGVKD. DNA for the CDR3: TGTGCCATCAGTGCAGGACTAGCTTACAATGAGCAGTTCTTC. Translation: CAISAGLAYNEQFF.

This rearrangement joins TRBV11-2 to TRBJ1-1; unclear D gene. The CDR3 sequence is 13 residues long. Germline CDR1 SGHAT, CDR2 FQNNGV. Trimming cost V 1 base and J 11 bases, with 14 bases left between them. CDR3 sequence: CASSLVRSSVAFF. The CDR3 DNA is TGTGCCAGCAGCTTAGTTAGATCCTCCGTGGCTTTCTTT.

V and J are TRBV5-1 and TRBJ2-7; TRBD1 is a possible D gene (5 bases). The CDR3 covers 14 residues. CDR1 is SGHRS and CDR2 is YFSETQ in the germline V gene. V was shortened by 2 bases and J by 5 bases, with 14 bases between the two germline ends. CDR3 sequence reads: CASSLWGTSDEQYF. CDR3 sequence (DNA): TGCGCCAGCAGCTTATGGGGCACCTCTGACGAGCAGTACTTC.

With regard to this clone: The junction differs from germline at one of its ends, possibly a read error. The sample contains more than one DNA sequence encoding this CDR3. V is TRBV6-1 and J is TRBJ1-5, with unresolved D. This CDR3 is 13 amino acids long. The V gene's germline CDR1 is MNHNS and CDR2 SASEGT. DNA for the CDR3: TGCGCCAGCAGTGAAAGCCGAGATCAGCCCCAGCATTTT. Amino acids: CASSESRDQPQHF.

J is TRBJ1-1 and V is TRBV29-1; a weak D match, TRBD1 (5 bases). The V gene lost 4 bases and the J gene lost 1 base, with 7 bases spanning the gap. Germline CDR1 is SQVTM and CDR2 is ANQGSEA. This CDR3 region has 12 residues. Written as DNA, the CDR3 is TGCAGCGTTGGGGGGACGAACACTGAAGCTTTCTTT. Translating gives CSVGGTNTEAFF.

This clone was observed a single time. This chain connects TRBV27 to TRBJ1-5; TRBD1 agrees at 10 bases. Germline CDR1 is MNHEY and CDR2 is SMNVEV (reference sequence). The CDR3 is made up of 20 amino acids. V shed 6 bases, J shed 0 bases, and the junction held 17 bases outside the gene matches. CDR3 loop: CASRLSGPGQGFYSNQPQHF. CDR3 nucleotide sequence: TGTGCCAGCAGACTTTCGGGTCCGGGACAGGGGTTCTATAGCAATCAGCCCCAGCATTTT.

The V call is TRBV7-2, the J call TRBJ2-1; no reliable D call. The CDR3 has 16 residues. Germline V gene lookup returns CDR1 SGHTA and CDR2 FQGNSA. V lost 0 bases, J lost 0 bases, and 9 bases lay in between. The CDR3 nucleotides read TGTGCCAGCAGCTTAGCGCCTGGCGGCTCCTACAATGAGCAGTTCTTC. Residues: CASSLAPGGSYNEQFF.

The rearrangement links TRBV25-1 to TRBJ2-7; D may be TRBD1 (6 bases). This CDR3 has 16 amino acids. CDR1 is MGHDK and CDR2 is SYGVNS in the germline V gene. V was pared by 6 bases and J by 2 bases, with 20 bases between. The CDR3 DNA reads TGTGCCAGCAGACTCTGCGTGGGACACCAAACCTACGAGCAGTACTTC. Translation gives CASRLCVGHQTYEQYF.

The rearrangement joins TRBV27 to TRBJ2-1, with a tentative D call TRBD2 (5 bases). Germline V lookup: CDR1 MNHEY, CDR2 SMNVEV (reference sequence). V was clipped by 6 bases and J by 10 bases, with 10 bases between them. This CDR3 contains 11 residues. The CDR3, as DNA: TGTGCCAGCAGAGGGTGGGAGGAGCAGTTCTTC. Its translation is CASRGWEEQFF.

CDR3: CASSLVGTGGGEQYF. The DNA for the CDR3 is TGCGCCAGCAGCTTGGTTGGGACAGGGGGCGGCGAGCAGTACTTC. The chain uses TRBV5-1 and TRBJ2-7, with 12 bases matching TRBD1. The CDR3 length is 15 residues. With 0 bases clipped from V and 6 bases from J, the junction kept 4 bases outside the gene matches. Germline loops: CDR1 SGHRS, CDR2 YFSETQ.

The J gene is TRBJ1-1, the V gene TRBV7-9; 9 positions match TRBD1. This CDR3 is 14 amino acids long. Germline lookup yields CDR1 SEHNR and CDR2 FQNEAQ (reference sequence). Unmatched junction bases numbered 0, after V lost 3 bases and J lost 1 base. This CDR3 reads CASSLGQGNTEAFF. As DNA, the CDR3 is TGTGCCAGCAGCTTGGGACAGGGGAACACTGAAGCTTTCTTT. The full variable domain, completed using reference TRBV7-9 and TRBJ1-1, is DTGVSQNPRHKITKRGQNVTFRCDPISEHNRLYWYRQTLGQGPEFLTYFQNEAQLEKSRLLSDRFSAERPKGSFSTLEIQRTEQGDSAMYLCASSLGQGNTEAFFGQGTRLTVV.

V gene TRBV29-1 combines with J gene TRBJ2-1; TRBD2 matches at 11 bases. The germline gives CDR1 SQVTM, CDR2 ANQGSEA. CDR3 length: 13 amino acids. V trimming: 6 bases; J trimming: 7 bases; junction bases outside the gene matches: 5. The CDR3 bases are TGCAGCGTACTAGCGGGAGTGAGGAATGAGCAGTTCTTC. It yields the protein CSVLAGVRNEQFF.